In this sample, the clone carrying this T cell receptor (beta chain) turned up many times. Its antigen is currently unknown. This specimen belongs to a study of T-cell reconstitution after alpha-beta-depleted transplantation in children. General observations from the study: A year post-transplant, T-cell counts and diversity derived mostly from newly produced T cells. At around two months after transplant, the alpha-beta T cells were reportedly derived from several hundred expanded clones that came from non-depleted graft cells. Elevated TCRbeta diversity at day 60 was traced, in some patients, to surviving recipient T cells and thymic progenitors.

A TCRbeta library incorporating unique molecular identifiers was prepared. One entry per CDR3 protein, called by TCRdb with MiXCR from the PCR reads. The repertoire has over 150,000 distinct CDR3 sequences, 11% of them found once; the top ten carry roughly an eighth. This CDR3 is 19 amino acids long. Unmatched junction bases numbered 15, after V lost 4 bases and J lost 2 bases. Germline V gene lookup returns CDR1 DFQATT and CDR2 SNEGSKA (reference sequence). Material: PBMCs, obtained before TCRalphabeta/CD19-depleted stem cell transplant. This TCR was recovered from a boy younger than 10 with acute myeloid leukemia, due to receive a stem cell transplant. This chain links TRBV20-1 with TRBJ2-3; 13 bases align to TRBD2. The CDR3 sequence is CSAISRTSGRRSPTDTQYF. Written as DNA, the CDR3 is TGCAGTGCTATATCCCGGACTAGCGGGAGACGCTCCCCCACAGATACGCAGTATTTT.